These T cell receptor beta chains were read from a single sample in a study of OX40 agonist ivuxolimab in advanced cancers. TCRdb's copy holds only in-frame clones and misses some; the assay was immunoSEQ multiplex PCR. The table includes 5,500 to 7,000 clones, more than 60% detected once. This specimen was CD4+ or CD8+ T cells sorted from blood, taken in a trial of the OX40 agonist ivuxolimab. These TCRs come from an adult with an advanced solid tumor such as melanoma, head and neck, liver or kidney cancer. The CDR3 runs from the conserved cysteine through the conserved F or W. The D gene is left open where the match is weak. Not every row has a clone size; where given, it reads once, few, many or a size class.

D gene: .
V gene: TRBV15
CDR3 length: 17
clone size: few
J gene: TRBJ2-5
CDR3 protein: CATSRDETIQIQETQYF
CDR3 DNA: TGTGCCACCAGCAGAGATGAAACTATACAGATCCAAGAGACCCAGTACTTC

D gene: TRBD1
V gene: TRBV27
CDR3 length: 14
clone size: .
J gene: TRBJ1-2
CDR3 protein: CASRGPGQGDGYTF
CDR3 DNA: TGTGCCAGCAGAGGTCCGGGACAGGGTGATGGCTACACCTTC

D gene: .
V gene: TRBV18
CDR3 length: 18
clone size: .
J gene: TRBJ1-5
CDR3 protein: CASSRDSGQGLGNQPQHF
CDR3 DNA: TGTGCCAGCTCACGAGATTCAGGGCAGGGTCTCGGCAATCAGCCCCAGCATTTT

D gene: .
V gene: TRBV9
CDR3 length: 13
clone size: .
J gene: TRBJ1-1
CDR3 protein: CASSENDGFGAFF
CDR3 DNA: TGTGCCAGCAGCGAGAACGACGGGTTCGGAGCTTTCTTT

D gene: .
V gene: TRBV28
CDR3 length: 13
clone size: .
J gene: TRBJ1-5
CDR3 protein: CAGQRRGNQPQHF
CDR3 DNA: TGTGCCGGCCAGAGGCGGGGGAACCAGCCCCAGCATTTT

D gene: .
V gene: TRBV7-3
CDR3 length: 10
clone size: .
J gene: TRBJ1-2
CDR3 protein: CASSGRGCTF
CDR3 DNA: TGTGCCAGCAGTGGCAGGGGCTGTACCTTC

D gene: TRBD1
V gene: TRBV6-6
CDR3 length: 15
clone size: medium-sized
J gene: TRBJ1-1
CDR3 protein: CASSSAGTANTEAFF
CDR3 DNA: TGTGCCAGCAGTTCAGCCGGGACAGCCAACACTGAAGCTTTCTTT

D gene: .
V gene: TRBV4-3
CDR3 length: 14
clone size: .
J gene: TRBJ1-2
CDR3 protein: CASSPLVTNYGYTF
CDR3 DNA: TGCGCCAGCAGCCCTTTGGTAACTAACTATGGCTACACCTTC

D gene: TRBD1
V gene: TRBV30
CDR3 length: 16
clone size: once
J gene: TRBJ2-2
CDR3 protein: CAWSVQGQGDTGELFF
CDR3 DNA: TGTGCCTGGAGTGTACAGGGGCAGGGGGACACCGGGGAGCTGTTTTTT

D gene: .
V gene: TRBV18
CDR3 length: 13
clone size: .
J gene: TRBJ1-2
CDR3 protein: CASSRGAVYGYTF
CDR3 DNA: TGTGCCAGCTCACGAGGGGCGGTCTATGGCTACACCTTC

D gene: .
V gene: TRBV9
CDR3 length: 18
clone size: .
J gene: TRBJ2-6
CDR3 protein: CASSVGGRPSSGANVLTF
CDR3 DNA: TGTGCCAGCAGCGTAGGGGGTAGGCCCAGCTCTGGGGCCAACGTCCTGACTTTC

D gene: .
V gene: TRBV27
CDR3 length: 13
clone size: .
J gene: TRBJ2-7
CDR3 protein: CASSPTGSYEQYF
CDR3 DNA: TGTGCCAGCAGCCCGACAGGTTCCTACGAGCAGTACTTC

D gene: TRBD2
V gene: TRBV28
CDR3 length: 16
clone size: .
J gene: TRBJ2-1
CDR3 protein: CASSLLIAGGEDEQFF
CDR3 DNA: TGTGCCAGCAGTTTATTAATAGCGGGAGGGGAAGATGAGCAGTTCTTC

D gene: .
V gene: TRBV5-1
CDR3 length: 13
clone size: .
J gene: TRBJ1-1
CDR3 protein: CASSFGWGTEAFF
CDR3 DNA: TGCGCCAGCAGCTTCGGGTGGGGCACTGAAGCTTTCTTT

D gene: .
V gene: TRBV9
CDR3 length: 12
clone size: medium-sized
J gene: TRBJ1-1
CDR3 protein: CASSVLGPEAFF
CDR3 DNA: TGTGCCAGCAGCGTGCTAGGTCCTGAAGCTTTCTTT